The rows below give T cell receptor beta chains drawn from one sample of a study of shared clonotypes between healthy human individuals. TCRdb keeps only in-frame clones here, not all; method: immunoSEQ multiplex PCR. The sample carries about 2.3 million clones, around 90% recorded once. The specimen was naive CD4+ T cells from PBMCs. These receptors all stem from a man between 18 and 35 years old in good health. Some clones in this sample may be carry-over from other donors' samples. Each CDR3 is given without its conserved first and last residue.

v_gene: TRBV6-5; CDR3aa: SCRGSGANVLT
v_gene: TRBV5-1; CDR3aa: ASSLTQFSVQY
v_gene: TRBV9; CDR3aa: ASSKIGQGVSYGYT
v_gene: TRBV5-1; CDR3aa: ASSLGGNTGELF
v_gene: TRBV27; CDR3aa: ASRAGWEETQY
v_gene: TRBV9; CDR3aa: ASSVEGRAQSGYT
v_gene: TRBV5-1; CDR3aa: ASSLWSGTETQY
v_gene: TRBV11-2; CDR3aa: ASSPGVSQKHKETQY
v_gene: TRBV14; CDR3aa: ASSQDLTRQETQY
v_gene: TRBV7-2; CDR3aa: ATRQGSNEQY
v_gene: TRBV10-2; CDR3aa: APPGIGEAF
v_gene: TRBV5-1; CDR3aa: ASTSGGGNTEAF
v_gene: TRBV6-1; CDR3aa: ASMDRTLDTQY
v_gene: TRBV13; CDR3aa: ASSLGGQGIPEAF
v_gene: TRBV28; CDR3aa: ASSLLRTSGWGNEQF
v_gene: TRBV6-5; CDR3aa: ASSYSDSTFYGYT
v_gene: TRBV6-1; CDR3aa: ASSESWGLEQF
v_gene: TRBV28; CDR3aa: ASSWGQPQH
v_gene: TRBV18; CDR3aa: ASSQGYYGYT
v_gene: TRBV5-3; CDR3aa: ARSLRWAARDEQY
v_gene: TRBV19; CDR3aa: ASRISGLAGTYEQY
v_gene: TRBV5-4; CDR3aa: ASSLPARGTGELF
v_gene: TRBV5-1; CDR3aa: ASSLGILAGGPYGANVLT
v_gene: TRBV13; CDR3aa: ASSSIRQGGHTEAF
v_gene: TRBV5-4; CDR3aa: ASSAGLRNTEAF
v_gene: TRBV27; CDR3aa: ASRDRGLAGAISSYNEQF
v_gene: TRBV29-1; CDR3aa: SVDPSPGQGKNEQF
v_gene: TRBV28; CDR3aa: ASSFSGMAQPQH
v_gene: TRBV2; CDR3aa: ASRSGGAEETQY
v_gene: TRBV14; CDR3aa: ASSSLTGNYEQY
v_gene: TRBV4-1; CDR3aa: ASSQPMRGEPQH
v_gene: TRBV5-1; CDR3aa: ASSLAGTFYQPQH
v_gene: TRBV27; CDR3aa: ASSQRQVRGWYT
v_gene: TRBV27; CDR3aa: ASSLGLVTGSAEQY
v_gene: TRBV4-1; CDR3aa: ASGDRLSDTQY
v_gene: TRBV18; CDR3aa: ASSKNRDEKLF
v_gene: TRBV18; CDR3aa: ASSRLGGLASSTDTQY
v_gene: TRBV19; CDR3aa: ASSEWTRPNTEAF
v_gene: TRBV6-4; CDR3aa: ASSNVEQY
v_gene: TRBV7-2; CDR3aa: ASSPRGGSSGNTIY
v_gene: TRBV7-3; CDR3aa: ASSSGRTGRYEQY
v_gene: TRBV7-3; CDR3aa: ASSPGQMNAEAF
v_gene: TRBV30; CDR3aa: AWSSKLAGTYNEQF
v_gene: TRBV15; CDR3aa: ATSVLAGKETQY
v_gene: TRBV21-1; CDR3aa: ASSKHDMEYYEQY